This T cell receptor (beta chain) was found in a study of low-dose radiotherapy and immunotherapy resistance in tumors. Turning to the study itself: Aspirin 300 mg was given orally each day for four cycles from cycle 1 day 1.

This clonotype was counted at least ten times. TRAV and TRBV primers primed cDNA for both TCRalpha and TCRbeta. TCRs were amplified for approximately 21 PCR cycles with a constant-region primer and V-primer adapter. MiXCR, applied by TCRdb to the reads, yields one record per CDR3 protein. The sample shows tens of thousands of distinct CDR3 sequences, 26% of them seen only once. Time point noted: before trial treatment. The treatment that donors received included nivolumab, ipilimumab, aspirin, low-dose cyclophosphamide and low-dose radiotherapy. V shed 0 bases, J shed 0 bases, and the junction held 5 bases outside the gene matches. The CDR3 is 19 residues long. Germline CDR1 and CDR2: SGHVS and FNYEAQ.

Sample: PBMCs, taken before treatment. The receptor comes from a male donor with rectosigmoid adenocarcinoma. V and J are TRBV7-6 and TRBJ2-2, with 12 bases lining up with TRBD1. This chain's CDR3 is CASSLAKGQGASNTGELFF. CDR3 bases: TGTGCCAGCAGCTTAGCGAAGGGACAGGGGGCCTCGAACACCGGGGAGCTGTTTTTT.